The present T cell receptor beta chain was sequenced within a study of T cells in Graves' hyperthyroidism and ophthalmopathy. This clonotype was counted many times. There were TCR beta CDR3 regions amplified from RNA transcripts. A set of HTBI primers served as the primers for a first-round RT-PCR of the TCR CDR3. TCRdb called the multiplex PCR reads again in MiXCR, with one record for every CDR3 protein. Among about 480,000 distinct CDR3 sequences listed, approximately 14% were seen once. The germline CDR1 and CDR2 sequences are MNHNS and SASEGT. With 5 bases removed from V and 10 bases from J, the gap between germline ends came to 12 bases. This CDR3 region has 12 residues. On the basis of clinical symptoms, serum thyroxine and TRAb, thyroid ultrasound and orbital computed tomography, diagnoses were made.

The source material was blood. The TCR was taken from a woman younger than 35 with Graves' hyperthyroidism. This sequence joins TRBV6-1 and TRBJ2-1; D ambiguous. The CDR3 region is CASSYPGREQFF. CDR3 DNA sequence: TGTGCCAGCAGTTATCCGGGCCGGGAGCAGTTCTTC.